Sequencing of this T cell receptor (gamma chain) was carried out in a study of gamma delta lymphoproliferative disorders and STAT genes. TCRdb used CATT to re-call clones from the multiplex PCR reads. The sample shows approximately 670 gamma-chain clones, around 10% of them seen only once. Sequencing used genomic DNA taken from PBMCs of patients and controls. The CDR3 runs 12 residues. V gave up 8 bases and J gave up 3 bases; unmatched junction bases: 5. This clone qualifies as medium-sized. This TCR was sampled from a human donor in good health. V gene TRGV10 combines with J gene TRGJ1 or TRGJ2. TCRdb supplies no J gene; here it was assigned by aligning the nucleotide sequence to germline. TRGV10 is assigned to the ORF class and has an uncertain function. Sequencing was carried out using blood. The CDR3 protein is CAAWGPYYKKLF. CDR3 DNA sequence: TGTGCTGCGTGGGGCCCTTATTATAAGAAACTCTTT.